The rows below give T cell receptor beta chains drawn from one sample of a study of T-cell reconstitution after alpha-beta-depleted transplantation in children. TCRdb reprocessed the PCR reads with MiXCR, giving one entry per CDR3 protein. The repertoire has a few hundred thousand distinct CDR3 sequences, 25% to 30% of them found once; the top ten carry around 36%. This material consisted of PBMCs, taken before TCRalphabeta/CD19-depleted stem cell transplant. These receptors were taken from a boy under two years old with Wiskott-Aldrich syndrome, due to receive a stem cell transplant. Each CDR3 is given with its conserved first and last residue. The D gene is left open where the match is weak.

D: TRBD2
V: TRBV4-1
J: TRBJ2-1
CDR3: CASSQGTSGISSYNEQFF

D: .
V: TRBV6-2/TRBV6-3
J: TRBJ2-5
CDR3: CASTGRSETQYF

D: .
V: TRBV7-8
J: TRBJ2-3
CDR3: CASTKNSRTDTQYF

D: .
V: TRBV5-1
J: TRBJ2-5
CDR3: CASSFPVGETQYF

D: .
V: TRBV28
J: TRBJ2-5
CDR3: CASSYRYQETQYF

D: .
V: TRBV4-2
J: TRBJ1-6
CDR3: CASSQDILDRLDSPLHF

D: TRBD1
V: TRBV20-1
J: TRBJ2-3
CDR3: CSAGSGQGFTDTQYF

D: .
V: TRBV20-1
J: TRBJ2-2
CDR3: CSASSRTGELFF

D: .
V: TRBV5-1
J: TRBJ2-7
CDR3: CASSLGAGEHEQYF

D: .
V: TRBV20-1
J: TRBJ1-4
CDR3: CSASVGGAGKLFF

D: TRBD1
V: TRBV12-3/TRBV12-4
J: TRBJ2-7
CDR3: CASSLVGTGEEQYF

D: .
V: TRBV7-9
J: TRBJ1-5
CDR3: CASSKQGSNQPQHF

D: .
V: TRBV4-1
J: TRBJ2-5
CDR3: CASSQERGGKLQETQYF

D: TRBD2
V: TRBV20-1
J: TRBJ2-3
CDR3: CSAERDYTDTQYF

D: .
V: TRBV7-2
J: TRBJ1-1
CDR3: CASSLLGLEAFF

D: .
V: TRBV5-1
J: TRBJ1-4
CDR3: CASSFRVGDGNEKLFF

D: .
V: TRBV25-1
J: TRBJ1-2
CDR3: CASSEGAYGYTF

D: .
V: TRBV20-1
J: TRBJ1-1
CDR3: CSARRGTNTEAFF

D: TRBD2
V: TRBV4-2
J: TRBJ2-5
CDR3: CASSPEGWTSGIETQYF

D: TRBD2
V: TRBV28
J: TRBJ2-2
CDR3: CASMGDGLASTGELFF

D: .
V: TRBV7-9
J: TRBJ1-3
CDR3: CASSSNRAGNTIYF

D: TRBD2
V: TRBV10-3
J: TRBJ2-7
CDR3: CAAGGLPYEQYF

D: .
V: TRBV5-1
J: TRBJ2-5
CDR3: CASSLRTEGETQYF

D: .
V: TRBV7-2
J: TRBJ2-2
CDR3: CASSEQWLGEQFF

D: TRBD1
V: TRBV20-1
J: TRBJ2-7
CDR3: CSAPHRQGKSYEQYF

D: TRBD2
V: TRBV5-1
J: TRBJ2-2
CDR3: CASKAILLAGDTGELFF

D: TRBD1
V: TRBV10-3
J: TRBJ2-3
CDR3: CAIKRSGTGSYTDTQYF

D: .
V: TRBV27
J: TRBJ2-1
CDR3: CASSWNSYNEQFF

D: TRBD1
V: TRBV24-1
J: TRBJ2-3
CDR3: CATSDSTGGVRTDTQYF

D: .
V: TRBV12-3/TRBV12-4
J: TRBJ2-6
CDR3: CASRRFSGANVLTF

D: .
V: TRBV29-1
J: TRBJ1-4
CDR3: CSVGRGTNEKLFF

D: TRBD2
V: TRBV20-1
J: TRBJ2-7
CDR3: CSRTSGTTYEQYF

D: .
V: TRBV20-1
J: TRBJ2-3
CDR3: CSASYTGADTQYF

D: TRBD2
V: TRBV5-1
J: TRBJ2-1
CDR3: CASSLIPAGGDNEQFF

D: .
V: TRBV2
J: TRBJ1-5
CDR3: CASTGRDNQPQHF

D: .
V: TRBV9
J: TRBJ2-7
CDR3: CASSPDGDSYEQYF

D: TRBD2
V: TRBV3-1
J: TRBJ2-7
CDR3: CASSPRGGLAGARSYEQYF

D: TRBD2
V: TRBV29-1
J: TRBJ2-3
CDR3: CSVDPGLAGPTDTQYF

D: .
V: TRBV5-1
J: TRBJ2-3
CDR3: CASSLETDSDTQYF

D: .
V: TRBV28
J: TRBJ2-3
CDR3: CASSPWGDTQYF

D: TRBD1
V: TRBV20-1
J: TRBJ1-1
CDR3: CSARGSQGTFF

D: .
V: TRBV6-5
J: TRBJ2-7
CDR3: CAGLLRRFEQYF

D: TRBD2
V: TRBV5-1
J: TRBJ2-1
CDR3: CASSGLAGYNEQFF